This is a list of T cell receptor beta chains from one sample in a study of blood T cell repertoires in COVID-19. Here immunoSEQ multiplex PCR was the method, and the copy in TCRdb shows in-frame clones only, minus some. The data show about 340,000 clones, just over 85% seen once. The specimen was PBMCs or T cells enriched from blood (not recorded which). These receptors were collected from a woman aged 40 to 55 with acute COVID-19. CDR3s include the opening cysteine and the closing phenylalanine or tryptophan. The D gene is left open where the match is weak. Size values are once, few and many counts, or a class for expanded clones, and some rows have none.

TRBJ2-3	.	TRBV3-1/TRBV3-2	.	TGTGCCAGCAGCCAAGGGCGAGGAGATACGCAGTATTTT	CASSQGRGDTQYF
TRBJ2-7	.	TRBV4-1	.	TGCGCCAGCAGCCAAGTAACAGGGATTTCCGAGCAGTACTTC	CASSQVTGISEQYF
TRBJ1-4	.	TRBV27	.	TGTGCCAGCAGTTTAGGGGCAGGGTTTGGTAATGAAAAACTGTTTTTT	CASSLGAGFGNEKLFF
TRBJ1-5	few	TRBV19	TRBD1	TGTGCCAGTAGTGAAGCGACCAAGGGACAGGGGGGTCAGCCCCAGCATTTT	CASSEATKGQGGQPQHF
TRBJ2-3	.	TRBV5-4	TRBD1	TGTGCCAGCAGCTTAGTCCAGGGGGCTACAGATACGCAGTATTTT	CASSLVQGATDTQYF
TRBJ1-5	.	TRBV24-1	TRBD1	TGTGCCACCTATCGTTGGGACAGGGACAATCAGCCCCAGCATTTT	CATYRWDRDNQPQHF
TRBJ1-2	.	TRBV9	.	TGTGCCAGCAGCGTAAGACAAAACTATGGCTACACCTTC	CASSVRQNYGYTF
TRBJ2-2	.	TRBV10-3	TRBD2	TGTGCCCTCCGATCGGGACTAGCGGGAGGAGGGGAGCTGTTTTTT	CALRSGLAGGGELFF
TRBJ2-5	.	TRBV11-2	.	TGTGCCAGCAGCTTAGTTACAGGCCAAGAGACCCAGTACTTC	CASSLVTGQETQYF
TRBJ1-6	.	TRBV2	TRBD1	TGTGCCAGCAGCCTTACAGGGGGACCTGTCTATAATTCACCCCTCCACTTT	CASSLTGGPVYNSPLHF
TRBJ2-7	few	TRBV14	.	TGTGCCAGCAGCCCTTTTGGCGGGGCCGTCGAGCAGTACTTC	CASSPFGGAVEQYF
TRBJ1-1	once	TRBV7-9	.	TGTGCCAGCAGCTTTCCCGGGGGCACTGAAGCTTTCTTT	CASSFPGGTEAFF
TRBJ2-7	.	TRBV10-1	TRBD2	TGCGCCAACTTAACCGGGACTAGCGACTCCTACGAGCAGTACTTC	CANLTGTSDSYEQYF